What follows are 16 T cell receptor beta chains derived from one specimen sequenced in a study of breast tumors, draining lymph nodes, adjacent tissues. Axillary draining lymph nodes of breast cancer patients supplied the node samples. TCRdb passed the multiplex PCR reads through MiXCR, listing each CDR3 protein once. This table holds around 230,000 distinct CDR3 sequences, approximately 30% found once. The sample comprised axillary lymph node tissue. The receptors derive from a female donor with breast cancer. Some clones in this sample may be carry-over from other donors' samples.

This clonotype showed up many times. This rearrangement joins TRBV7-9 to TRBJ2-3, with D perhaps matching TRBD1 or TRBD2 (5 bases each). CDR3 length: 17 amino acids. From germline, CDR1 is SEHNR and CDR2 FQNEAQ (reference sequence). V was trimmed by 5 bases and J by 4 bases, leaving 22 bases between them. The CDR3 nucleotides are TGTGCCAGCAGCACCCCGGTCGGGACGATTGGTTCAGATACGCAGTATTTT. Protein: CASSTPVGTIGSDTQYF.

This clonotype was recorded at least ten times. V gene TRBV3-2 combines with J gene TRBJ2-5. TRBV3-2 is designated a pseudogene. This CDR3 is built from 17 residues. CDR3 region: CASSQTSGPEPQETQYF. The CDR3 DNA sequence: TGTGCCAGCAGCCAGACGTCCGGACCGGAGCCCCAAGAGACCCAGTACTTC.

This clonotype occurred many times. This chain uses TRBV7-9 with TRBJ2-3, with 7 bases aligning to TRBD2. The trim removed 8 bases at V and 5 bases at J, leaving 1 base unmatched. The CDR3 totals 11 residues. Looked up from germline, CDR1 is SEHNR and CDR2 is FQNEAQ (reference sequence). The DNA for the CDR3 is TGTGCCAGCGGGGGGGTAGATACGCAGTATTTT. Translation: CASGGVDTQYF.

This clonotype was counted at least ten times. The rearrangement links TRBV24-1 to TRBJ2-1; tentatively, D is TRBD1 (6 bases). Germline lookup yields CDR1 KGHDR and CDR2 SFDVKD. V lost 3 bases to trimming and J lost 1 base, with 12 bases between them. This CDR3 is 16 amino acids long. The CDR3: CATSDAKQGSYNEQFF. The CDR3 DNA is TGTGCCACCAGTGATGCCAAACAGGGATCCTACAATGAGCAGTTCTTC.

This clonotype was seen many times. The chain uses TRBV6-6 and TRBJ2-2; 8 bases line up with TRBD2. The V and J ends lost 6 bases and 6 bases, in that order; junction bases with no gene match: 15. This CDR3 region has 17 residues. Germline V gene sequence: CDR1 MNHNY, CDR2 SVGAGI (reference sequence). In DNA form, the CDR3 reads TGTGCCAGCAGCCGTCTTAGCGGGGCAATTGAGGCCGGGGAGCTGTTTTTT. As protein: CASSRLSGAIEAGELFF.

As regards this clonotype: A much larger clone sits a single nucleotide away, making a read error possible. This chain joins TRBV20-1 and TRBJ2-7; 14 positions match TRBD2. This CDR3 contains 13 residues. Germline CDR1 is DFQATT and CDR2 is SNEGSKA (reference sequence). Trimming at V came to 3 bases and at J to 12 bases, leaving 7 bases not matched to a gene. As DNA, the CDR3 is TGCAGTGCTAGGGGGACTAGCGGGAGATCGGGGTACTTC. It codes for CSARGTSGRSGYF.

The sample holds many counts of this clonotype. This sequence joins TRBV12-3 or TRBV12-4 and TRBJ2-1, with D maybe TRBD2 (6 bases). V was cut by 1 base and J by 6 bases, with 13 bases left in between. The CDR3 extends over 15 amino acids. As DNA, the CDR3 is TGTGCCAGCAGTTTAGAGACGCCAGCGGGCAATGAGCAGTTCTTC. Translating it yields CASSLETPAGNEQFF.

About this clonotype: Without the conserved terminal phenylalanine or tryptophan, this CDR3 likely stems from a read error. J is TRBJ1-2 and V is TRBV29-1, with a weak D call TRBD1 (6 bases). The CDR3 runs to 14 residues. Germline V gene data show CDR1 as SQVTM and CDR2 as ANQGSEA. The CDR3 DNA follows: TGCAGCGTTAGGGAAGGCAATGGGGGCTATTGCTACACCCTC. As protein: CSVREGNGGYCYTL.

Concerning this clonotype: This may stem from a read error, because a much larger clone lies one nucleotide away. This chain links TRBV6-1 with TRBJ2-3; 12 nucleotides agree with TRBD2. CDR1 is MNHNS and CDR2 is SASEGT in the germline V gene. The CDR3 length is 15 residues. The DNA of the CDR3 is TGTGCCGGCAGTGCCGGACTAGCGGGAAAAGATACGCAGTATTTT. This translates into CAGSAGLAGKDTQYF.

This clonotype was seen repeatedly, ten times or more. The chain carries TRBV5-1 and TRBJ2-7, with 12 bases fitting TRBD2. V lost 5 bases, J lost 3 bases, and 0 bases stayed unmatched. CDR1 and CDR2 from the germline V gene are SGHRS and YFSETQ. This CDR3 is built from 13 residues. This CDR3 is CASRTSGGYEQYF. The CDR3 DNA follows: TGCGCCAGCAGGACTAGCGGGGGCTACGAGCAGTACTTC.

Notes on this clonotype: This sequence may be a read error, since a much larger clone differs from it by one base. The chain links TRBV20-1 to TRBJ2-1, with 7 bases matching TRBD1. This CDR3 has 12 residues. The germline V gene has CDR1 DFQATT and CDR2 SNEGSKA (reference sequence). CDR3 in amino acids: CSAVTGVNEPFF. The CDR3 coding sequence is TGCAGTGCTGTCACAGGGGTTAATGAGCCGTTCTTC.

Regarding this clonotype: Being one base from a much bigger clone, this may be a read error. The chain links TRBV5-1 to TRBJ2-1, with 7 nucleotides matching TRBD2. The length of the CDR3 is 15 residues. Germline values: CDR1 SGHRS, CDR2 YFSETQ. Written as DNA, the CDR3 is TGCGCCAGCAGCTTGAGCGGGACCACCTACAATGAGCAGTCCTTC. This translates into CASSLSGTTYNEQSF.

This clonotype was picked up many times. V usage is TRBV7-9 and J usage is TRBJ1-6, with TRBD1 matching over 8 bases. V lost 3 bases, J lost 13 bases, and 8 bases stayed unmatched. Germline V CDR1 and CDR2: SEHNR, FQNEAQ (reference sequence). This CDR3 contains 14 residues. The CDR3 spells CASSFSQGASPLHF. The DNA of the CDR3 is TGTGCCAGCAGCTTTAGTCAGGGGGCATCGCCCCTCCACTTT.

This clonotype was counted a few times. CDR3 region: CASKTVVNTEAFF. In DNA form, the CDR3 reads TGTGCCAGCAAGACGGTTGTGAACACTGAAGCTTTCTTT. This chain uses TRBV6-5 with TRBJ1-1, with unresolved D. The CDR3 runs 13 residues. V was pared by 7 bases and J by 0 bases, with 9 bases between. Germline values: CDR1 MNHEY, CDR2 SVGAGI.

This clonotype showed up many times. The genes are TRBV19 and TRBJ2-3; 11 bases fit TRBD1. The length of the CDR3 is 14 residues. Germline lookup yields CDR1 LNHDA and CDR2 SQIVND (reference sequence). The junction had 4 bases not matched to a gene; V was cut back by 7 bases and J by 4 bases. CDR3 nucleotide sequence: TGTGCCAGTAAGGACAGGGGGCACGCAGATACGCAGTATTTT. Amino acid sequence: CASKDRGHADTQYF.

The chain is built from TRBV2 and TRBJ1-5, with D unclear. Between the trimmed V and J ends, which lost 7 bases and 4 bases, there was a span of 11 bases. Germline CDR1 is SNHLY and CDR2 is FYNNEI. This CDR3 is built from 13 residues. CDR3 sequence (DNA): TGTGCCAGCAATGGTCGGGAGAATCAGCCCCAGCATTTT. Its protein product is CASNGRENQPQHF.